These 9 T cell receptor beta chains were sequenced from one sample in a study of cytomegalovirus exposure and HLA in healthy donors. Both 60 Vbeta primers and 13 Jbeta primers went into the PCR. The repertoire was sequenced with immunoSEQ multiplex PCR; TCRdb's copy has only in-frame clones and lacks some. This table has about 120,000 clones, 80% to 85% appearing once. Sequences were obtained from PBMCs. The source is a woman aged 30 to 39 in good health and CMV-seronegative.

The sample holds a few counts of this clone. This chain links TRBV7-2 with TRBJ2-1; 8 bases match TRBD2. This CDR3 comprises 14 residues. Germline V lookup: CDR1 SGHTA, CDR2 FQGNSA. V lost 5 bases to trimming and J lost 4 bases; unmatched junction nucleotides: 4. The CDR3 loop reads CASSPGLAYNEQFF. The CDR3 coding sequence is TGTGCCAGCAGCCCCGGACTAGCTTACAATGAGCAGTTCTTC.

This clone was seen only once. The chain uses TRBV28 and TRBJ1-1; 8 bases map to TRBD1. Germline loops: CDR1 MDHEN, CDR2 SYDVKM. This CDR3 has 13 amino acids. V shed 2 bases and J 5 bases; nucleotides not matched to a gene: 1. The CDR3 DNA is TGTGCCAGCAGTTTACAGGGGGCGACTGAAGCTTTCTTT. Its translation is CASSLQGATEAFF.

The chain links TRBV7-2 to TRBJ2-5; D possibly corresponds to TRBD2 (5 bases). Germline CDR1 reads SGHTA; CDR2 reads FQGNSA. The CDR3 runs 15 residues. Between the trimmed V and J ends, which lost 2 bases and 5 bases, there was a span of 15 bases. The CDR3, as DNA: TGTGCCAGCAGCTTATGGGCGGGCCCGGAGGAGACCCAGTACTTC. It codes for CASSLWAGPEETQYF.

The rearrangement uses TRBV19 and TRBJ2-5, with 9 bases fitting TRBD1. The CDR3 is 14 amino acids. The junction had 3 bases not matched to a gene; V was cut back by 2 bases and J by 5 bases. CDR1 LNHDA and CDR2 SQIVND come from the germline V gene (reference sequence). Here the CDR3 DNA reads TGTGCCAGTAGTATATCTACAGGGGGCGAGACCCAGTACTTC. Its translation: CASSISTGGETQYF.

The gene calls are TRBV28 and TRBJ2-7; possible D gene TRBD2, 6 bases. V lost 4 bases and J lost 3, with 7 bases in between. The CDR3 spans 12 residues. The germline gives CDR1 MDHEN, CDR2 SYDVKM. The CDR3 nucleotides read TGTGCCAGCAGTTGGGGACTCTACGAGCAGTACTTC. It translates to CASSWGLYEQYF. The whole variable domain, filled in from reference TRBV28 and TRBJ2-7, reads DVKVTQSSRYLVKRTGEKVFLECVQDMDHENMFWYRQDPGLGLRLIYFSYDVKMKEKGDIPEGYSVSREKKERFSLILESASTNQTSMYLCASSWGLYEQYFGPGTRLTVT.

This clone came up once. J is TRBJ2-5 and V is TRBV27, with 7 bases that match TRBD2. Germline loops: CDR1 MNHEY, CDR2 SMNVEV (reference sequence). Trimming removed 6 bases from V and 3 bases from J; junction bases left unmatched: 7. The CDR3 totals 14 residues. The CDR3 bases are TGTGCCAGCAGCGAGCCGGGACTAAAAGAGACCCAGTACTTC. It encodes CASSEPGLKETQYF.

The chain has TRBV6-1 and TRBJ2-7; D not certain. Between the trimmed V and J ends, which lost 5 bases and 12 bases, there was a span of 14 bases. Germline V CDR1 and CDR2: MNHNS, SASEGT. CDR3 size: 11 residues. CDR3 residues: CASSNDPRGYF. The CDR3 nucleotides are TGTGCCAGCAGTAATGACCCCCGAGGGTACTTC.

This chain uses TRBV5-6 with TRBJ2-5, with 16 bases fitting TRBD2. CDR3 size: 17 residues. V shed 5 bases and J 5 bases; nucleotides not matched to a gene: 9. Germline assignment: CDR1 SGHDT and CDR2 YYEEEE. In DNA, the CDR3 is TGTGCCAGCAGTCCCGGGACTAGCGGGAGGGGCACTGAGACCCAGTACTTC. Translating it yields CASSPGTSGRGTETQYF.

This chain's CDR3 is CASSFTGEWDTEAFF. CDR3 sequence (DNA): TGTGCCAGCAGTTTCACGGGTGAGTGGGACACTGAAGCTTTCTTT. The gene calls are TRBV28 and TRBJ1-1, with D hard to call. Trimming took 3 bases from V and 3 from J, leaving 14 bases between them. The CDR3 extends over 15 amino acids. Germline loops: CDR1 MDHEN, CDR2 SYDVKM.